These T cell receptor beta chains were read from a single sample in a study of blood T cell repertoires in COVID-19. Using immunoSEQ multiplex PCR, the repertoire was profiled, and TCRdb retains in-frame clones only, with some absent. This repertoire shows a few hundred thousand clones, more than 75% found once; its top ten account for 10%. The sequenced material came from PBMCs or T cells enriched from blood (not recorded which). The receptors shown here come from a woman aged 45-60 years who had recovered from COVID-19. CDR3s include the opening cysteine and the closing phenylalanine or tryptophan. D genes are given only for firm matches. The listing skips clone size in some rows; elsewhere it reads once, few, many or a size class.

j_call,v_call,d_call,clone_size,cdr3_aa,cdr3_nt
TRBJ1-2,TRBV5-5,TRBD1,NA,CASMGFDRAYGYTF,TGTGCCAGCATGGGCTTCGACAGGGCCTATGGCTACACCTTC
TRBJ2-3,TRBV5-1,NA,NA,CASSPRWGGEKDTQYF,TGCGCCAGCAGCCCCCGGTGGGGGGGCGAGAAAGATACGCAGTATTTT
TRBJ1-4,TRBV2,TRBD1,NA,CASSTNRGQYEKLFF,TGTGCCAGCAGTACAAACAGGGGCCAGTACGAAAAACTGTTTTTT
TRBJ1-2,TRBV3-1/TRBV3-2,NA,NA,CASSQSSRGGGYTF,TGTGCCAGCAGCCAATCGAGCAGGGGAGGGGGCTACACCTTC
TRBJ1-2,TRBV25-1,NA,NA,CAAGGGGVYGYTF,TGTGCCGCAGGAGGAGGGGGGGTCTATGGCTACACCTTC
TRBJ1-4,TRBV7-9,NA,NA,CASSRSPTNEKLFF,TGTGCCAGCAGCAGGAGCCCAACTAATGAAAAACTGTTTTTT
TRBJ1-2,TRBV5-1,TRBD1,NA,CASSSGQNHALYGYTF,TGCGCCAGCAGCTCGGGACAGAATCACGCCCTCTATGGCTACACCTTC
TRBJ2-7,TRBV27,TRBD1,NA,CASSLTLGDRGHEQYF,TGTGCCAGCAGTTTAACCTTGGGGGACAGGGGCCACGAGCAGTACTTC
TRBJ2-5,TRBV5-8,TRBD2,NA,CASSRTLAAASQTQYF,TGTGCCAGCAGCCGAACACTAGCGGCCGCCAGCCAGACCCAGTACTTC
TRBJ2-3,TRBV5-4,TRBD2,NA,CASSRTSGSTDTQYF,TGTGCCAGCAGCCGGACTAGCGGGAGCACAGATACGCAGTATTTT
TRBJ1-3,TRBV9,NA,NA,CASPRTAPSSGNTIYF,TGTGCCAGCCCCCGGACAGCACCAAGCTCTGGAAACACCATATATTTT
TRBJ2-1,TRBV7-8,NA,NA,CASSPRAGDLYNEQFF,TGTGCCAGCAGCCCCCGTGCGGGCGACCTGTACAATGAGCAGTTCTTC
TRBJ1-3,TRBV28,NA,NA,CASSLNFGGASSGNTIYF,TGTGCCAGCAGTTTAAACTTTGGAGGAGCCAGCTCTGGAAACACCATATATTTT
TRBJ2-1,TRBV30,TRBD2,NA,CAWRGWRGGNEQFF,TGTGCCTGGAGAGGTTGGCGGGGGGGTAATGAGCAGTTCTTC
TRBJ1-2,TRBV13,TRBD1,few,CTGTGVGYGYTF,TGTACCGGGACAGGGGTGGGGTATGGCTACACCTTC
TRBJ2-6,TRBV19,TRBD1,NA,CASRQQGMANVLTF,TGTGCCAGTAGACAACAGGGGATGGCCAACGTCCTGACTTTC
TRBJ1-5,TRBV6-5,NA,NA,CASILTRLSNQPQHF,TGTGCCAGCATCCTGACACGTTTGAGCAATCAGCCCCAGCATTTT
TRBJ1-2,TRBV7-9,TRBD1,NA,CASSLLTGGGYTF,TGTGCCAGCAGCTTGCTTACAGGGGGTGGCTACACCTTC
TRBJ2-3,TRBV5-1,NA,NA,CASSRTSTDTQYF,TGCGCCAGCAGCAGGACTTCCACAGATACGCAGTATTTT
TRBJ1-4,TRBV28,TRBD1,NA,CASSSTGGGFF,TGTGCCAGCAGTTCGACAGGGGGCGGGTTTTTT
TRBJ2-3,TRBV7-9,NA,NA,CASSPSGAGESTDTQYF,TGTGCCAGCAGCCCCTCGGGGGCGGGGGAAAGCACAGATACGCAGTATTTT
TRBJ1-2,TRBV5-1,NA,NA,CASSLPEPYGYTF,TGCGCCAGCAGCTTGCCCGAGCCCTATGGCTACACCTTC
TRBJ1-6,TRBV5-1,NA,NA,CASSLGAGANSPLHF,TGCGCCAGCAGCTTGGGGGCAGGGGCTAATTCACCCCTCCACTTT
TRBJ1-4,TRBV30,NA,NA,CAWSVQGGVGEKLFF,TGTGCCTGGAGTGTACAAGGAGGGGTGGGTGAAAAACTGTTTTTT
TRBJ1-2,TRBV6-1,TRBD1,NA,CASSERDRALANYGYTF,TGTGCCAGCAGTGAAAGGGACAGGGCTCTCGCTAACTATGGCTACACCTTC
TRBJ2-1,TRBV5-1,TRBD2,NA,CASSLTSGGNEQFF,TGCGCCAGCAGCTTGACTAGCGGGGGAAATGAGCAGTTCTTC
TRBJ2-1,TRBV3-1/TRBV3-2,TRBD2,NA,CASSQALAGTYEQFF,TGTGCCAGCAGCCAAGCACTAGCGGGTACCTATGAGCAGTTCTTC
TRBJ2-1,TRBV7-2,TRBD1,NA,CASSLGRDRANEQFF,TGTGCCAGCAGCTTAGGGAGGGACAGGGCCAATGAGCAGTTCTTC
TRBJ2-3,TRBV5-1,NA,NA,CASSASSGTDTQYF,TGCGCCAGCAGCGCCAGTAGCGGCACAGATACGCAGTATTTT
TRBJ1-2,TRBV30,TRBD1,NA,CAWSVAGRGYGYTF,TGTGCCTGGAGTGTAGCGGGCAGGGGGTATGGCTACACCTTC
TRBJ2-5,TRBV5-1,NA,NA,CASSFPDASEGQYF,TGCGCCAGCAGCTTCCCGGACGCCTCGGAGGGCCAGTACTTC
TRBJ2-1,TRBV10-2,TRBD2,NA,CATGTSGYNEQFF,TGCGCCACCGGGACTAGCGGTTACAATGAGCAGTTCTTC
TRBJ2-1,TRBV19,TRBD2,NA,CASSLAGGNEQFF,TGTGCCAGTAGTCTAGCGGGGGGCAATGAGCAGTTCTTC
TRBJ1-1,TRBV6-5,NA,NA,CASTPSQGWTEAFF,TGTGCCAGCACCCCATCGCAGGGGTGGACTGAAGCTTTCTTT
TRBJ1-2,TRBV7-9,NA,many,CASSPNLREFPGYTF,TGTGCCAGCAGCCCCAATCTACGCGAGTTCCCTGGCTACACCTTC
TRBJ1-4,TRBV4-3,NA,NA,CASSQGQATNEKLFF,TGCGCCAGCAGCCAAGGACAGGCAACTAATGAAAAACTGTTTTTT
TRBJ2-1,TRBV5-1,NA,NA,CASSQEFGSYNEQFF,TGCGCCAGCAGCCAGGAATTTGGATCCTACAATGAGCAGTTCTTC
TRBJ1-3,TRBV4-1,TRBD1,once,CASSQEGGRGGSGNTIYF,TGCGCCAGCAGCCAAGAGGGCGGACGAGGGGGCTCCGGAAACACCATATATTTT
TRBJ1-2,TRBV1,NA,few,CTSSQPRGNMSGYTF,TGCACCAGCAGCCAACCCCGAGGTAATATGAGTGGCTACACCTTC
TRBJ2-7,TRBV5-8,NA,NA,CASSLFSSYEQYF,TGTGCCAGCAGCTTATTCAGCTCCTACGAGCAGTACTTC
TRBJ1-2,TRBV7-8,NA,NA,CASSPLGVSNYGYTF,TGTGCCAGCAGCCCCCTAGGGGTTTCTAACTATGGCTACACCTTC
TRBJ1-2,TRBV19,TRBD1,NA,CASRPQTGTANYGYTF,TGTGCCAGTAGACCTCAAACCGGGACAGCTAACTATGGCTACACCTTC
TRBJ2-1,TRBV2,NA,NA,CASSEGGWEQFF,TGTGCCAGCAGTGAGGGGGGATGGGAGCAGTTCTTC
TRBJ1-4,TRBV7-9,TRBD1,many,CASTPSEGAGEKLFF,TGTGCCAGCACCCCCTCGGAGGGGGCGGGGGAAAAACTGTTTTTT
TRBJ1-1,TRBV3-1/TRBV3-2,NA,NA,CASSPWGEGTEAFF,TGTGCCAGCAGCCCGTGGGGGGAAGGGACTGAAGCTTTCTTT
TRBJ2-7,TRBV18,NA,NA,CASSQSGAGNSYEQYF,TGTGCCAGCTCACAGTCAGGGGCAGGGAACTCCTACGAGCAGTACTTC
TRBJ2-7,TRBV11-2,TRBD1,NA,CASRGQGSYEQYF,TGTGCCAGCAGAGGACAGGGAAGCTACGAGCAGTACTTC